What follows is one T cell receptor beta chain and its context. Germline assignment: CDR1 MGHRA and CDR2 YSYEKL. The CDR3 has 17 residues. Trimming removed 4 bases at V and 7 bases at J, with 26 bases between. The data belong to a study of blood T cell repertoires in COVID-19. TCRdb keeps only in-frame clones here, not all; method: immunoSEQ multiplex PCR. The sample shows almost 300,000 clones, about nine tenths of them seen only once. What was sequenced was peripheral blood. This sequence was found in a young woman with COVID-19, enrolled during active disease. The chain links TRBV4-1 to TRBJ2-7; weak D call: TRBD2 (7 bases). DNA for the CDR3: TGCGCCAGCAGCCCTGGGGGGGCCGCGGCGCCCCTTGGGGAGCAGTACTTC. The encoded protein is CASSPGGAAAPLGEQYF.